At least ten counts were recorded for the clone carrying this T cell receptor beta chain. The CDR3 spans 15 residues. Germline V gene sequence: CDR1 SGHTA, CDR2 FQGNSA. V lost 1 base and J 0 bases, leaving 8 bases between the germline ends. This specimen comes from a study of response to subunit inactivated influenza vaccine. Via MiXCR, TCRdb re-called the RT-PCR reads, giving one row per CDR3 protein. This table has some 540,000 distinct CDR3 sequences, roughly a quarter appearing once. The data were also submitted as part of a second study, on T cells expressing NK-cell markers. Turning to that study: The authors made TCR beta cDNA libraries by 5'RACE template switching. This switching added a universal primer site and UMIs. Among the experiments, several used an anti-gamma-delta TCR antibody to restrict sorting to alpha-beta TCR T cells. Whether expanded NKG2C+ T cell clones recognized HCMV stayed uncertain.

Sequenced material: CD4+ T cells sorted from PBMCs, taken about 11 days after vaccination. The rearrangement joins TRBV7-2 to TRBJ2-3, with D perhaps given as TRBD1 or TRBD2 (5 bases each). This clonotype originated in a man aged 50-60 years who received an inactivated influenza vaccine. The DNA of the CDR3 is TGTGCCAGCAGCTTAGGGGGGTTAAGCACAGATACGCAGTATTTT. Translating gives CASSLGGLSTDTQYF.